The sequence of this TCR beta chain was determined in a study of T cells in Graves' hyperthyroidism and ophthalmopathy. The length of the CDR3 is 13 residues. Trimming took 4 bases from V and 7 from J, leaving 12 bases between them. CDR1 and CDR2 from the germline V gene are KGHDR and SFDVKD. Patients showing uncontrolled infection, other autoimmune disease, pregnancy or lactation were ineligible. The TCR beta CDR3 regions underwent amplification using RNA transcripts as the source. When the TCR CDR3 underwent first-round RT-PCR, the HTBI primer set was used. From the multiplex PCR reads, TCRdb called clonotypes with MiXCR, one entry per CDR3 protein. The table records 500,000 or so distinct CDR3 sequences, more than 15% of them present only once.

Sequencing was done on a sample of blood. This chain uses TRBV24-1 with TRBJ1-1; no clear D gene. The origin of this receptor is a woman in her twenties or thirties with Graves' ophthalmopathy. The CDR3 reads CATSDARVLEAFF. The CDR3 DNA reads TGTGCCACCAGTGACGCTCGTGTCCTTGAAGCTTTCTTT.